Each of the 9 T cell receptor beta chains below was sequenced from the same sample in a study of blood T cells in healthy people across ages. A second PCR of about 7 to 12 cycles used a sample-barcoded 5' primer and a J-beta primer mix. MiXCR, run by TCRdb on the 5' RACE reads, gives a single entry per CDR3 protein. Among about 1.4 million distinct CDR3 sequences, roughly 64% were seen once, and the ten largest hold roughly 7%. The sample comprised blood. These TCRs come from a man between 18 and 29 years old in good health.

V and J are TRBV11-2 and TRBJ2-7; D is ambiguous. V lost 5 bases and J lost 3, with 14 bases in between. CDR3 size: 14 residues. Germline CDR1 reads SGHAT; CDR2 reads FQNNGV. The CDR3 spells CASSPTRSGYEQYF. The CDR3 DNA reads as TGTGCCAGCAGCCCCACGCGGTCGGGCTACGAGCAGTACTTC.

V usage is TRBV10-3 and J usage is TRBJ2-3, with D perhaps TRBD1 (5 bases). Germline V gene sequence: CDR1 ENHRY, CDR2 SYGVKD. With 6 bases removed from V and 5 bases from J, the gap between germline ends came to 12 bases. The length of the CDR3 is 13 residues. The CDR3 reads CAIRDSFGDTQYF. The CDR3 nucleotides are TGTGCCATCAGAGACAGTTTCGGAGATACGCAGTATTTT.

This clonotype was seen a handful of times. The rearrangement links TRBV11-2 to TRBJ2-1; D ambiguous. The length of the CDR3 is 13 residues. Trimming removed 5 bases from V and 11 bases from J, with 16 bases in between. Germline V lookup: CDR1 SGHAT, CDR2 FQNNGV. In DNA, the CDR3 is TGTGCCAGCAGCCTCCTTAGGTCCCAAAAGCAGTTCTTC. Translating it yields CASSLLRSQKQFF.

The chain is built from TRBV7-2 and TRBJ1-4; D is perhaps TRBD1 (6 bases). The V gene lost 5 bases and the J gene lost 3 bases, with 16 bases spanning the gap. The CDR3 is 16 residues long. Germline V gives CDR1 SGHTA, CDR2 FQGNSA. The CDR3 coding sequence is TGTGCCAGCAGCCACGACCGGGACAACTCTAATGAAAAACTGTTTTTT. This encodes CASSHDRDNSNEKLFF.

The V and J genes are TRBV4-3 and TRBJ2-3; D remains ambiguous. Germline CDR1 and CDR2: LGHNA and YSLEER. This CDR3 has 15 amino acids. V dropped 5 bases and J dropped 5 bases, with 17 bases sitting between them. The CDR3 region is CASSKSSLGVDTQYF. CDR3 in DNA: TGCGCCAGCAGCAAAAGTTCCCTAGGCGTAGATACGCAGTATTTT.

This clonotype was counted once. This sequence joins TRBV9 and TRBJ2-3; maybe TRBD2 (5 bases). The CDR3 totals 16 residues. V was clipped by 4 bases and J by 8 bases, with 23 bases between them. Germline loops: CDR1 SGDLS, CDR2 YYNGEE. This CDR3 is CASSPFLADRGATQYF. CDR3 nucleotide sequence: TGTGCCAGCAGCCCCTTTTTGGCGGACCGGGGAGCTACGCAGTATTTT.

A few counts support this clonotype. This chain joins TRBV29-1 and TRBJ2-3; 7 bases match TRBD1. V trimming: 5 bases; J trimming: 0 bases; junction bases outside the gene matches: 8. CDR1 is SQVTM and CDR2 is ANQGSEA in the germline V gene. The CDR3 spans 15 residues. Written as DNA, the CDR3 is TGCAGCGTTAAAGGGGGCTCCGATAGCACAGATACGCAGTATTTT. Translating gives CSVKGGSDSTDTQYF.

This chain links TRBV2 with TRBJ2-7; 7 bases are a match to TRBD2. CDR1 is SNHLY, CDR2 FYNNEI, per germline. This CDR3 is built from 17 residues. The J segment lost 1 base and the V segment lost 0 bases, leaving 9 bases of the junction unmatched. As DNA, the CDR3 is TGTGCCAGCAGTGAAGCGCTTTCCGCGGGAGAATCCTACGAGCAGTACTTC. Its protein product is CASSEALSAGESYEQYF. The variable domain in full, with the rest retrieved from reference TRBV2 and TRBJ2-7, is EPEVTQTPSHQVTQMGQEVILRCVPISNHLYFYWYRQILGQKVEFLVSFYNNEISEKSEIFDDQFSVERPDGSNFTLKIRSTKLEDSAMYFCASSEALSAGESYEQYFGPGTRLTVT.

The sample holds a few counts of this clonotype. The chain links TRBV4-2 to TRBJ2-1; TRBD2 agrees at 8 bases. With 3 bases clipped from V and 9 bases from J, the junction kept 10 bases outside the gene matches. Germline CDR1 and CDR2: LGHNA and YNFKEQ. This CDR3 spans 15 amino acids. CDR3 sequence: CASSQGLGYGGEQFF. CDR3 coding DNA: TGTGCCAGCAGCCAGGGACTAGGATATGGGGGTGAGCAGTTCTTC.